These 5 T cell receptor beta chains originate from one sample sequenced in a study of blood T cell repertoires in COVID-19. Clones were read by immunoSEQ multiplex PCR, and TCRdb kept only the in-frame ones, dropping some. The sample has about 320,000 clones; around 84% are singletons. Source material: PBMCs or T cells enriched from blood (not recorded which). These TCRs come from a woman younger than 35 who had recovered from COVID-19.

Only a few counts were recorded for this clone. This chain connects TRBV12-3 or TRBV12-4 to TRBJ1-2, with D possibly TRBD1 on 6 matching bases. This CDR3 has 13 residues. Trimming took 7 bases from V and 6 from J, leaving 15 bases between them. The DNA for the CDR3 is TGTGCCAGCACTCAAAATACAGGGAATGGCTACACCTTC. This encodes CASTQNTGNGYTF.

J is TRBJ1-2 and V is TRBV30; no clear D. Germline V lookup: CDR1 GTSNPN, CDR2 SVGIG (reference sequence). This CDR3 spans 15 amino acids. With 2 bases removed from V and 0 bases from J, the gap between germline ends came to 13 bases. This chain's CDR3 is CAWSLAPQANYGYTF. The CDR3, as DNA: TGTGCCTGGAGTCTGGCCCCCCAAGCTAACTATGGCTACACCTTC.

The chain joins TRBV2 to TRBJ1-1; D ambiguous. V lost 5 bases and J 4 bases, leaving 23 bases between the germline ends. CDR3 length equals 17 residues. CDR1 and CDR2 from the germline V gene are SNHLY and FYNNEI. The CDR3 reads CASSSSEPFSPGTEAFF. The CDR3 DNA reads TGTGCCAGCAGTTCATCCGAGCCGTTCTCGCCGGGCACTGAAGCTTTCTTT. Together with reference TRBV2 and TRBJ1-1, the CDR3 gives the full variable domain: EPEVTQTPSHQVTQMGQEVILRCVPISNHLYFYWYRQILGQKVEFLVSFYNNEISEKSEIFDDQFSVERPDGSNFTLKIRSTKLEDSAMYFCASSSSEPFSPGTEAFFGQGTRLTVV.

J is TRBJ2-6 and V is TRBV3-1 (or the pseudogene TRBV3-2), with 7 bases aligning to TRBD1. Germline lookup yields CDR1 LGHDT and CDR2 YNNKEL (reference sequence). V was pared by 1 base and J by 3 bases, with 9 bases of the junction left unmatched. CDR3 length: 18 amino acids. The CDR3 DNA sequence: TGTGCCAGCAGCCAAGGGGGACAGCTTCTTGGTGGGGCCAACGTCCTGACTTTC. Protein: CASSQGGQLLGGANVLTF.

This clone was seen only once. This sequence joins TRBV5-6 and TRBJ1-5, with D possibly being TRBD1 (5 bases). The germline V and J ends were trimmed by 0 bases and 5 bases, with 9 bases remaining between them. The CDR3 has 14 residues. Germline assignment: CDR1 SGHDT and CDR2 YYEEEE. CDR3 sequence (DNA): TGTGCCAGCAGCTTGGAGGGGTATTATCAGCCCCAGCATTTT. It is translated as CASSLEGYYQPQHF.